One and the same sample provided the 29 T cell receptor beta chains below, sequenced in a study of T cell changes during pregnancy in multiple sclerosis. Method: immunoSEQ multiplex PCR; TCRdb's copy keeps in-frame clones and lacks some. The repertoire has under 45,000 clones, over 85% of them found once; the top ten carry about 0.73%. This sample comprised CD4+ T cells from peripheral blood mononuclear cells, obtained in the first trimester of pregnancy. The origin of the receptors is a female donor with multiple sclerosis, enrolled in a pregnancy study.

This chain's CDR3 is CASRIGLAGVDEQFF. The CDR3 region has the DNA TGCGCCAGCAGGATCGGACTAGCGGGCGTCGATGAGCAGTTCTTC. The chain has TRBV5-1 and TRBJ2-1; 11 bases fit TRBD2. After removal of 5 bases from V and 8 bases from J, the junction contained 9 bases not matched to a gene. In germline, CDR1 is SGHRS, CDR2 YFSETQ. The CDR3 is 15 amino acids.

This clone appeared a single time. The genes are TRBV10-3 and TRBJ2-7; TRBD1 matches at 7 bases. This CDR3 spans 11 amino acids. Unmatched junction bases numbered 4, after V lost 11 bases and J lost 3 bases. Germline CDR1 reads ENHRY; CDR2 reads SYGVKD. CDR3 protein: CAVGGGYEQYF. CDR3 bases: TGTGCCGTAGGGGGCGGCTACGAGCAGTACTTC.

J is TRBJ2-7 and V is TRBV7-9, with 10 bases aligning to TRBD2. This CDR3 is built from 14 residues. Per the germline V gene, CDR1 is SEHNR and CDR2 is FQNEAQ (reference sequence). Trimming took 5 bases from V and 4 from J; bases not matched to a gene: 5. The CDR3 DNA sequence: TGTGCCAGCAGCGTTAGCGGGAGGACGTACGAGCAGTACTTC. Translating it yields CASSVSGRTYEQYF.

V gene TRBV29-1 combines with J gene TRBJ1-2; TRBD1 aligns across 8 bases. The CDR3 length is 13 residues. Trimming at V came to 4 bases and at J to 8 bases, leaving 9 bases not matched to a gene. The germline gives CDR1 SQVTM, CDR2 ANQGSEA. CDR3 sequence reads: CSVGGRGLAGYTF. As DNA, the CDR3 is TGCAGCGTTGGGGGCAGGGGGCTGGCGGGCTACACCTTC.

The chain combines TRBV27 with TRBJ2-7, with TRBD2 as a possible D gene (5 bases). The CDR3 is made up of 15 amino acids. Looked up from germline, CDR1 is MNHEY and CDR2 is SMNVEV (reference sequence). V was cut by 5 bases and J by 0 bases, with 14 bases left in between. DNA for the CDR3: TGTGCCAGCAGTCACAAGAGCGGCCTCTCCTACGAGCAGTACTTC. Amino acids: CASSHKSGLSYEQYF.

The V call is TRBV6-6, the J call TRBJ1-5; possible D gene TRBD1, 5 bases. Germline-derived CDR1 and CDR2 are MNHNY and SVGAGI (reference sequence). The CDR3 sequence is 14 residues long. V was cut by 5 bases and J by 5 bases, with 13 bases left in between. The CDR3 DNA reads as TGTGCCAGCAGTCCGCAGGGCGCCCATCAGCCCCAGCATTTT. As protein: CASSPQGAHQPQHF.

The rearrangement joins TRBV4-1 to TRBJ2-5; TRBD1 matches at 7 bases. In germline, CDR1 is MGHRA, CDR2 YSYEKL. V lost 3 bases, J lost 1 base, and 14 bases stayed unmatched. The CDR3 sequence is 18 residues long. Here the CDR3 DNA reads TGCGCCAGCAGCCAGGTCCACCGGGCAGGGGGTTCCCAAGAGACCCAGTACTTC. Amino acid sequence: CASSQVHRAGGSQETQYF.

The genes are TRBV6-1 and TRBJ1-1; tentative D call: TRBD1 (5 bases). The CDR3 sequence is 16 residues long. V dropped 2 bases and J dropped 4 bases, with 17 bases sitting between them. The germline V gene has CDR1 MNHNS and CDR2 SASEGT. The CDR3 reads CASSELVGQGGTEAFF. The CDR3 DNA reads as TGTGCCAGCAGTGAATTGGTAGGGCAGGGAGGCACTGAAGCTTTCTTT.

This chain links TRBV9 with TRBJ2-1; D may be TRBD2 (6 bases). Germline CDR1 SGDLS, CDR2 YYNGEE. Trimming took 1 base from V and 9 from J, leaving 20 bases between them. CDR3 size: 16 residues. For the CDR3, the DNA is TGTGCCAGCAGCGTATCTTTGACTAGTCTAGTCCCTGAGCAGTTCTTC. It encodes CASSVSLTSLVPEQFF.

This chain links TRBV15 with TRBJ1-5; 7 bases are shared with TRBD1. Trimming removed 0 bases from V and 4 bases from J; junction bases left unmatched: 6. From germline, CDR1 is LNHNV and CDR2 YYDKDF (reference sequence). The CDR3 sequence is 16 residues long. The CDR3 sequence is CATSRDRGQPNQPQHF. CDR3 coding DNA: TGTGCCACCAGCAGAGATCGGGGACAGCCGAATCAGCCCCAGCATTTT.

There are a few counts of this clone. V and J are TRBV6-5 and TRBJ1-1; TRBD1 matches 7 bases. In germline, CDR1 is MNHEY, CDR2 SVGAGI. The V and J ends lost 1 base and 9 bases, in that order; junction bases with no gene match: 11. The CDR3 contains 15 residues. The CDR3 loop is CASSYLPLRDSKAFF. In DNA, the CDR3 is TGTGCCAGCAGTTACTTGCCGCTCCGGGACAGCAAAGCTTTCTTT.

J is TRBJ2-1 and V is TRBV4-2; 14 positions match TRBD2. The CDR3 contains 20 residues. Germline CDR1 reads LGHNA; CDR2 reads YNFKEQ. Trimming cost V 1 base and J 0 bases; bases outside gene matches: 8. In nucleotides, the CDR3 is TGTGCCAGCAGCCAAGTCATGGGACTAGCGGGGGTAAGCTCCTACAATGAGCAGTTCTTC. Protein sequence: CASSQVMGLAGVSSYNEQFF.

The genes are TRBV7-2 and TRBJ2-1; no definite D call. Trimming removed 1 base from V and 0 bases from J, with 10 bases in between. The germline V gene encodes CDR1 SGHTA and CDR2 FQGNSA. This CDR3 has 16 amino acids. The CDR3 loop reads CASSLGWASSYNEQFF. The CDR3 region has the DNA TGTGCCAGCAGCTTAGGATGGGCAAGCTCCTACAATGAGCAGTTCTTC.

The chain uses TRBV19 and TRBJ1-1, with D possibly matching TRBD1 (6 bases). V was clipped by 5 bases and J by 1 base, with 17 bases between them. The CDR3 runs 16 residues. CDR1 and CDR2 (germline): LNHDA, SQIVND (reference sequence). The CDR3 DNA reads TGTGCCAGTAGTCCCCGCCGCACAGGGACGAACACTGAAGCTTTCTTT. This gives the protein CASSPRRTGTNTEAFF.

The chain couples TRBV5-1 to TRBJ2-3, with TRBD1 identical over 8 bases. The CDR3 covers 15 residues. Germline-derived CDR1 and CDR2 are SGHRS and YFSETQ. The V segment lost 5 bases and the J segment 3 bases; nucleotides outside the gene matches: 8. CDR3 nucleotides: TGCGCCAGCAGTTCCACAGGGGGAGGAACAGATACGCAGTATTTT. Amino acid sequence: CASSSTGGGTDTQYF.

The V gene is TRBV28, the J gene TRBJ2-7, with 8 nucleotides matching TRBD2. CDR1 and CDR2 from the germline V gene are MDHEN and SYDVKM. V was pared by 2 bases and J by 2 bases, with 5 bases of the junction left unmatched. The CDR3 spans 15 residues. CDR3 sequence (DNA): TGTGCCAGCAGTTTAACGGGAGGGCCCACCTACGAGCAGTACTTC. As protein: CASSLTGGPTYEQYF. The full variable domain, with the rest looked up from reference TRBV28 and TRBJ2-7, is DVKVTQSSRYLVKRTGEKVFLECVQDMDHENMFWYRQDPGLGLRLIYFSYDVKMKEKGDIPEGYSVSREKKERFSLILESASTNQTSMYLCASSLTGGPTYEQYFGPGTRLTVT.

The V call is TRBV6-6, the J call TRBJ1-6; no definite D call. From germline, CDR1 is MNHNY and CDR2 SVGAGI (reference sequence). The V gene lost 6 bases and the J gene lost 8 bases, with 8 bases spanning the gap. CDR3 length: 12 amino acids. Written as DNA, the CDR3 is TGTGCCAGCAGGATTACAGATTCACCCCTCCACTTT. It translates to CASRITDSPLHF.

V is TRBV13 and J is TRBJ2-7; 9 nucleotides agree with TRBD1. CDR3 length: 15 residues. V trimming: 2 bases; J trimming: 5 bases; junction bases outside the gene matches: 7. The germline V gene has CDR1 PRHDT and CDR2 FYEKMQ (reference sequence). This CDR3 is CASSLFNRGPNEQYF. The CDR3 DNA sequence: TGTGCCAGCAGCTTATTTAACAGGGGGCCTAACGAGCAGTACTTC. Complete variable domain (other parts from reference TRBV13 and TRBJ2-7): AAGVIQSPRHLIKEKRETATLKCYPIPRHDTVYWYQQGPGQDPQFLISFYEKMQSDKGSIPDRFSAQQFSDYHSELNMSSLELGDSALYFCASSLFNRGPNEQYFGPGTRLTVT.

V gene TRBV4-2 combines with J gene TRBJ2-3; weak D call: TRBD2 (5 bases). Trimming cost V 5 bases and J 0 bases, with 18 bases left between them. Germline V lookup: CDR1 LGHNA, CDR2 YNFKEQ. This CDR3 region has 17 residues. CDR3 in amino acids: CASSSSRAEASTDTQYF. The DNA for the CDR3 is TGTGCCAGCAGCTCTTCCAGAGCGGAAGCTAGCACAGATACGCAGTATTTT.

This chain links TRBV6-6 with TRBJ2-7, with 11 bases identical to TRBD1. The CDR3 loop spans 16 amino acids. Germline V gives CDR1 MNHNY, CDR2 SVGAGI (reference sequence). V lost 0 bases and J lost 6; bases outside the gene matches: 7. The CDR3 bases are TGTGCCAGCAGTTACTCGGGGAGAGGGACAGGGGGCGAGCAGTACTTC. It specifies CASSYSGRGTGGEQYF.

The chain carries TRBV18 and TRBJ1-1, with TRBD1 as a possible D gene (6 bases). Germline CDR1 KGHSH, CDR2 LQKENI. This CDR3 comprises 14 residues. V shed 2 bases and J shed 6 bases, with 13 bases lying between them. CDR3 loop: CASSPIQGIPEAFF. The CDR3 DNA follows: TGTGCCAGCTCACCAATTCAGGGGATCCCTGAAGCTTTCTTT.

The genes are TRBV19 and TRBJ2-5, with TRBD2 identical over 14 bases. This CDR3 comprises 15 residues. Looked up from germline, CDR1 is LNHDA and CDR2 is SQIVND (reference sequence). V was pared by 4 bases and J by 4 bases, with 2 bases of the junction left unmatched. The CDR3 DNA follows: TGTGCCAGTAGTACAGGACTAGCGGGAGGAGAGACCCAGTACTTC. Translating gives CASSTGLAGGETQYF.

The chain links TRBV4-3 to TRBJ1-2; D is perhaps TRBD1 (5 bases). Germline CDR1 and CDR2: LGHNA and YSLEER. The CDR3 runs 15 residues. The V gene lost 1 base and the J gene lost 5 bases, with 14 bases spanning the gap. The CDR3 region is CASSQGQGSGYGYTF. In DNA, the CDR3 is TGCGCCAGCAGCCAAGGTCAGGGATCCGGGTATGGCTACACCTTC.

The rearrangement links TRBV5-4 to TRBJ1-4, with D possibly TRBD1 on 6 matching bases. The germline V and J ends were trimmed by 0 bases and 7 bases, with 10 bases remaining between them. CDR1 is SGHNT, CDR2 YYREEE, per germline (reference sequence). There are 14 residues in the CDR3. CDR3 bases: TGTGCCAGCAGCTTGGACAGGGTCAGTGAAAAACTGTTTTTT. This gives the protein CASSLDRVSEKLFF.

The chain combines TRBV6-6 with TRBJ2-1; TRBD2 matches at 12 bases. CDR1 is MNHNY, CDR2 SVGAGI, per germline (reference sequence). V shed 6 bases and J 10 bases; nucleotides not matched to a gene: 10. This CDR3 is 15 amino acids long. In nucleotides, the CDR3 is TGTGCCAGCAGATCGACTAGCGGGAGAGGATGGGAGCAGTTCTTC. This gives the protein CASRSTSGRGWEQFF.

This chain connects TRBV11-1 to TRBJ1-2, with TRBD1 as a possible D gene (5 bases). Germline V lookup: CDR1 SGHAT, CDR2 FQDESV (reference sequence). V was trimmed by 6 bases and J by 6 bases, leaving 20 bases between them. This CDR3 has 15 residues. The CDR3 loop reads CASSRHVGKGHGYTF. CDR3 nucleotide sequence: TGTGCCAGCAGTCGACACGTAGGGAAGGGGCATGGCTACACCTTC.

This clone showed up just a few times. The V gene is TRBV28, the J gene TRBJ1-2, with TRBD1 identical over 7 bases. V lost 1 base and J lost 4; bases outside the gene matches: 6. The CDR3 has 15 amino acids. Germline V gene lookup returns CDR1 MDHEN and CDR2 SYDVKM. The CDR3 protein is CASSLSDRRIYGYTF. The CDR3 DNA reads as TGTGCCAGCAGTTTATCGGACAGGAGGATCTATGGCTACACCTTC.

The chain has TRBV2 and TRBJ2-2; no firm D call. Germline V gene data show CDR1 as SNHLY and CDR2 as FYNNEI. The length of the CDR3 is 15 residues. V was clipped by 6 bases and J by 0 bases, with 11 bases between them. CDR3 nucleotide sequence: TGTGCCAGCAGACGTACATTCGCGAACACCGGGGAGCTGTTTTTT. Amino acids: CASRRTFANTGELFF.

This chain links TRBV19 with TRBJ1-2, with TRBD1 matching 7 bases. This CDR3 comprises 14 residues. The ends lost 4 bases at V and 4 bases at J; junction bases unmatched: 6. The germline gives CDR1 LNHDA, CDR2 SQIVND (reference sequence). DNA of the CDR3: TGTGCCAGTAGTACCGACAGGGAGCCCTATGGCTACACCTTC. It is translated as CASSTDREPYGYTF. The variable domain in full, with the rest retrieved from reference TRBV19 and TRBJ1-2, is DGGITQSPKYLFRKEGQNVTLSCEQNLNHDAMYWYRQDPGQGLRLIYYSQIVNDFQKGDIAEGYSVSREKKESFPLTVTSAQKNPTAFYLCASSTDREPYGYTFGSGTRLTVV.